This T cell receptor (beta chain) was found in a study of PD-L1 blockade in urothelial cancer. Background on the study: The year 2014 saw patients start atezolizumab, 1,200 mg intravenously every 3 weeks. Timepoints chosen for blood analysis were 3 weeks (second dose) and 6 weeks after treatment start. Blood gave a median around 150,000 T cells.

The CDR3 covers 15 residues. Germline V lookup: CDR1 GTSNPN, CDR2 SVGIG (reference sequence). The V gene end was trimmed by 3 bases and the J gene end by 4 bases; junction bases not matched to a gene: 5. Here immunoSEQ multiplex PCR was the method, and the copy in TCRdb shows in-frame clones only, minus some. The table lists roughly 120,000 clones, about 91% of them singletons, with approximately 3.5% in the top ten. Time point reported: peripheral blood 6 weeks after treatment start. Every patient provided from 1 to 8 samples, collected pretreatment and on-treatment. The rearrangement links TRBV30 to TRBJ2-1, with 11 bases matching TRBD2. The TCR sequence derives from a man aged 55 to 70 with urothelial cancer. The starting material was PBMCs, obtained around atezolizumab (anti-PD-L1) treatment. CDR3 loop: CAWRSLAGGYNEQFF. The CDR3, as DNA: TGTGCCTGGAGGTCTCTAGCGGGGGGTTACAATGAGCAGTTCTTC.